This is a list of T cell receptor beta chains from one sample in a study of human T cells and chemical hapten exposure. TCRdb recomputed calls from the RACE reads with MiXCR, one row per CDR3 protein. The table includes about 250,000 distinct CDR3 sequences, 7.5% to 9% detected once. Sequences were derived from whole blood, sampled in connection with sensitization to the hapten diphenylcyclopropenone (DPC). All receptors come from a man aged 18 to 35 with alopecia areata. Some clones in this sample may be carry-over from other donors' samples. Each CDR3 is given without its conserved first and last residue.

>TRBV7-2|TRBJ2-5
ASSPQSGGQETQY
>TRBV6-5|TRBJ1-4
ASSPIHRGYNEKLF
>TRBV6-5|TRBJ2-7
ASTNSYEQY
>TRBV11-2|TRBJ1-1
ASSLRGTIYTEAF
>TRBV9|TRBJ2-7
ASSPRTGTYEQY
>TRBV7-9|TRBJ2-2
ASSLTGELF
>TRBV4-1|TRBJ2-6
ASSRESRQFPGANVLT
>TRBV6-5|TRBJ1-5
ASSSWTGQPQH
>TRBV6-5|TRBJ1-1
ASSSGEGDTEAF
>TRBV3-1|TRBJ2-5
ASSHVGLAGKQETQY
>TRBV10-2|TRBJ2-7
ASSRYAGDYEQY
>TRBV11-2|TRBJ2-4
ASSLRGSASGNIQY
>TRBV18|TRBJ1-4
ASSPQERNEKLF
>TRBV28|TRBJ2-3
ASSEQSTDTQY
>TRBV5-1|TRBJ2-3
ASRLAVTDTQY